The 12 T cell receptor beta chains listed next were all sequenced from one sample in a study of blood T cell repertoires in COVID-19. TCRdb's copy holds only in-frame clones and misses some; the assay was immunoSEQ multiplex PCR. This repertoire shows roughly 180,000 clones, around three quarters found once; its top ten account for 17%. What was sequenced was peripheral blood. The origin of the receptors is a man in his sixties with active or convalescent COVID-19.

The chain employs TRBV9 and TRBJ1-1; D perhaps matches TRBD1 (5 bases). This CDR3 is 14 amino acids long. CDR1 is SGDLS and CDR2 is YYNGEE in the germline V gene. V lost 4 bases and J 4 bases, leaving 14 bases between the germline ends. The CDR3 loop is CASSPTLGATEAFF. Written as DNA, the CDR3 is TGTGCCAGCAGCCCGACCCTTGGGGCCACTGAAGCTTTCTTT. Looking up the rest from reference TRBV9 and TRBJ1-1 gives the full variable domain: DSGVTQTPKHLITATGQRVTLRCSPRSGDLSVYWYQQSLDQGLQFLIQYYNGEERAKGNILERFSAQQFPDLHSELNLSSLELGDSALYFCASSPTLGATEAFFGQGTRLTVV.

This clone was seen just once. The chain uses TRBV6-2 or TRBV6-3 and TRBJ1-1; D possibly corresponds to TRBD1 (5 bases). V was shortened by 2 bases and J by 1 base, with 8 bases between the two germline ends. This CDR3 has 14 amino acids. Germline CDR1 reads MNHEY; CDR2 reads SVGEGT. Written as DNA, the CDR3 is TGTGCCAGCAGTTACGCGGGACGGAACACTGAAGCTTTCTTT. It encodes CASSYAGRNTEAFF.

V and J are TRBV19 and TRBJ2-7, with unresolved D. Trimming took 0 bases from V and 0 from J, leaving 9 bases between them. Germline CDR1 LNHDA, CDR2 SQIVND (reference sequence). The CDR3 has 15 amino acids. The CDR3, as DNA: TGTGCCAGTAGTATAGAGGCAGGAAGCTCCTACGAGCAGTACTTC. It codes for CASSIEAGSSYEQYF.

The chain carries TRBV7-2 and TRBJ2-1; D is perhaps TRBD2 (6 bases). The CDR3 runs 13 residues. V dropped 4 bases and J dropped 10 bases, with 14 bases sitting between them. CDR1 is SGHTA, CDR2 FQGNSA, per germline. Written as DNA, the CDR3 is TGTGCCAGCAGCTCCCTCCGGGGGTGGGAGCAGTTCTTC. Translated, it gives CASSSLRGWEQFF.

The chain links TRBV7-9 to TRBJ1-4; possibly TRBD1 for D (6 bases). The CDR3 is 16 residues long. CDR1 and CDR2 from the germline V gene are SEHNR and FQNEAQ (reference sequence). Trimming left V 1 base short and J 6 bases short, with 15 bases between. The CDR3 loop reads CASSLVVAGVHEKLFF. The CDR3 nucleotides read TGTGCCAGCAGCTTAGTGGTTGCAGGGGTTCATGAAAAACTGTTTTTT.

This chain links TRBV2 with TRBJ2-7, with D possibly TRBD2 on 5 matching bases. Germline assignment: CDR1 SNHLY and CDR2 FYNNEI. Trimming shortened V by 7 bases and J by 0 bases, and 19 bases separated the two germline ends. This CDR3 is 16 amino acids long. CDR3 DNA: TGTGCCAGCACCAGCCTGGAGAGGGCTCGCTCCTACGAGCAGTACTTC. Translated: CASTSLERARSYEQYF.

This chain connects TRBV6-2 or TRBV6-3 to TRBJ2-7; a possible D gene is TRBD1 (6 bases). This CDR3 spans 14 amino acids. Germline V gene data show CDR1 as MNHEY and CDR2 as SVGEGT. Trimming cost V 4 bases and J 0 bases, with 10 bases left between them. The DNA of the CDR3 is TGTGCCAGCAGTTTCCAGGACAGCTCCTACGAGCAGTACTTC. Translated: CASSFQDSSYEQYF.

The J gene is TRBJ1-4, the V gene TRBV28; 11 nucleotides line up with TRBD1. Losses at the gene ends were 5 bases for V and 7 bases for J; bases not matched to a gene: 6. The CDR3 has 15 residues. Germline V lookup: CDR1 MDHEN, CDR2 SYDVKM. The CDR3, as DNA: TGTGCCAGCAGTCCATGGACAGGGGGCTCTGAAAAACTGTTTTTT. Its translation: CASSPWTGGSEKLFF.

This clone showed up just a few times. This rearrangement joins TRBV6-2 or TRBV6-3 to TRBJ1-2; possible D gene TRBD1, 6 bases. Trimming took 4 bases from V and 10 from J, leaving 19 bases between them. Germline V CDR1 and CDR2: MNHEY, SVGEGT. This CDR3 spans 14 amino acids. The CDR3, as DNA: TGTGCCAGCAGTTCCGACGGAAGGGGGTTGTCCTACACCTTC. It is translated as CASSSDGRGLSYTF.

The gene calls are TRBV7-8 and TRBJ1-2, with D maybe TRBD1 (5 bases). The CDR3 sequence is 17 residues long. CDR1 is SGHVS and CDR2 is FQNEAQ in the germline V gene. Trimming removed 5 bases at V and 6 bases at J, with 25 bases between. Here the CDR3 DNA reads TGTGCCAGCAGCGTCCAGTCGCTTCATCAGGGCGCACATGGCTACACCTTC. It translates to CASSVQSLHQGAHGYTF.

J is TRBJ2-7 and V is TRBV2, with 7 bases aligning to TRBD1. Germline V lookup: CDR1 SNHLY, CDR2 FYNNEI. The CDR3 spans 13 residues. V shed 8 bases and J 2 bases; nucleotides not matched to a gene: 6. The chain's CDR3 is CASRYTGAYEQYF. Written as DNA, the CDR3 is TGTGCCAGCCGATATACAGGGGCCTACGAGCAGTACTTC.

The chain links TRBV7-9 to TRBJ2-7, with D maybe TRBD1 (5 bases). Germline lookup yields CDR1 SEHNR and CDR2 FQNEAQ (reference sequence). There are 14 residues in the CDR3. V was trimmed by 5 bases and J by 2 bases, leaving 13 bases between them. The chain's CDR3 is CASSLGYRPYEQYF. The CDR3 coding sequence is TGTGCCAGCAGCCTGGGGTACAGGCCCTACGAGCAGTACTTC.